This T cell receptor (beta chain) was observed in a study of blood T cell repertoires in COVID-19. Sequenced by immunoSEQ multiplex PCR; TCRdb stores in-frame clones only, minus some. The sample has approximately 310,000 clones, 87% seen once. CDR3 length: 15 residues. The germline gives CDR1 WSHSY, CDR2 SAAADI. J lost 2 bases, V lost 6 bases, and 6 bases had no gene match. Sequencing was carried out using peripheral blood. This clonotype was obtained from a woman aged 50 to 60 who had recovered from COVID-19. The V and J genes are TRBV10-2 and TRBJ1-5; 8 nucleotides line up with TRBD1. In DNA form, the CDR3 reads TGCGCCAGCAGAATACAGGGGGGTGGCAATCAGCCCCAGCATTTT. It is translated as CASRIQGGGNQPQHF.